This is a list of T cell receptor beta chains from one sample in a study of post-analysis software for immune sequencing data. TCRdb recomputed calls from the PCR reads with MiXCR, one row per CDR3 protein. The sample contains about 460,000 distinct CDR3 sequences, around 40% of which appear only once. Sequencing was done on a sample of blood. The receptor source for this set is a girl between 5 and 17 years old with multiple sclerosis. Each CDR3 is given with its conserved first and last residue. The order of the fields is D gene, J gene, clone size, V gene, CDR3 DNA, CDR3 protein. The D gene is left open where the match is weak. Some rows mark clone size as missing; the rest say once, few, many or name a class of expanded clone.

>.|TRBJ2-3|few|TRBV7-2
TGTGCCAGCAGCCCAGTAGGGTACGACACAGATACGCAGTATTTT
CASSPVGYDTDTQYF
>.|TRBJ2-5|few|TRBV4-2
TGTGCCAGCAGCCAAGAGTATGGAGAGACCCAGTACTTC
CASSQEYGETQYF
>.|TRBJ1-1|.|TRBV11-1
TGTGCCAGCAGCGGGAGGGCTTTAATGAACACTGAAGCTTTCTTT
CASSGRALMNTEAFF
>.|TRBJ2-6|.|TRBV3-1
TGTGCCAGCAGCCAAGAGAGGAGGACTCGTACATCTGGGGCCAACGTCCTGACTTTC
CASSQERRTRTSGANVLTF
>.|TRBJ2-5|.|TRBV5-1
TGCGCCAGCAGCTTGGAGCAGGGAGGCGAAGAGACCCAGTACTTC
CASSLEQGGEETQYF
>TRBD1|TRBJ1-1|.|TRBV20-1
TGCAGTGCTAGGCGACAGGGGAGATACACTGAAGCTTTCTTT
CSARRQGRYTEAFF
>.|TRBJ2-1|.|TRBV6-1
TGTGCCAGCAGGCGAGAGAGGCTAGCATCCTACAATGAGCAGTTCTTC
CASRRERLASYNEQFF
>.|TRBJ1-2|few|TRBV29-1
TGCAGCGTTGAGGAACCCAGGGCCACTAACTATGGCTACACCTTC
CSVEEPRATNYGYTF
>.|TRBJ2-3|many|TRBV4-1
TGCGCCAGCAGCCAAGATTGGGGTTACACAGATACGCAGTATTTT
CASSQDWGYTDTQYF
>.|TRBJ2-4|few|TRBV20-1
TGCAGTGCTAGGGAAGGGACAAACAAAAACATTCAGTACTTC
CSAREGTNKNIQYF
>.|TRBJ2-7|few|TRBV11-2
TGTGCCAGCAGCTTTCGGGGGACAGAGCATTACGAGCAGTACTTC
CASSFRGTEHYEQYF
>TRBD1|TRBJ2-5|.|TRBV5-1
TGCGCCAGCACCACCGGAGACAGGGGAGAGACCCAGTACTTC
CASTTGDRGETQYF
>.|TRBJ2-2|.|TRBV20-1
TGCAGTGCTAGAGTGCCCGCTTCTAGTACGGGGCTGTTTTTT
CSARVPASSTGLFF
>TRBD2|TRBJ2-7|few|TRBV5-1
TGCGCCAGCAGCTTGGGCCCTCGGGAGGGCCGATACGAGCAGTACTTC
CASSLGPREGRYEQYF
>.|TRBJ2-1|few|TRBV18
TGTGCCAGCTCAGGGGACGTTAGCTCCTACAATGAGCAGTTCTTC
CASSGDVSSYNEQFF
>.|TRBJ2-7|few|TRBV9
TGTGCCAGCAGCGTAGCAAGGGGATACGAGCAGTACTTC
CASSVARGYEQYF
>TRBD2|TRBJ2-7|few|TRBV6-5
TGTGCCAGCAGTTACATCACTAGCGGGAGAGATTACGAGCAGTACTTC
CASSYITSGRDYEQYF
>.|TRBJ2-1|few|TRBV20-1
TGCAGTGCCCGGCCCCGAGCAGCATTTACTTTCAATGAGCAGTTCTTC
CSARPRAAFTFNEQFF